These 22 T cell receptor beta chains were all obtained from the same sample, sequenced in a study of blood T cell repertoires in COVID-19. Some clones are missing from TCRdb's copy, which holds only in-frame ones; the method was immunoSEQ multiplex PCR. The sample gives 150,000 to 200,000 clones, around 80% of which show up once; roughly 15% is in the top ten. What was sequenced was PBMCs or T cells enriched from blood (not recorded which). These receptors were collected from a man aged 50-59 years who had recovered from COVID-19.

The chain carries TRBV5-4 and TRBJ2-5, with 12 bases that match TRBD2. With 4 bases clipped from V and 2 bases from J, the junction kept 3 bases outside the gene matches. The CDR3 consists of 15 residues. Germline V lookup: CDR1 SGHNT, CDR2 YYREEE (reference sequence). The CDR3 spells CASSPTSGRQETQYF. The CDR3 DNA is TGTGCCAGCAGCCCGACTAGCGGGAGACAAGAGACCCAGTACTTC.

The chain recombines TRBV4-2 with TRBJ1-1; no clear D. CDR1 is LGHNA and CDR2 is YNFKEQ in the germline V gene. V was pared by 0 bases and J by 6 bases, with 11 bases between. This CDR3 is built from 14 residues. The chain's CDR3 is CASSQDPQAPEAFF. The CDR3 region has the DNA TGTGCCAGCAGCCAAGATCCCCAGGCCCCTGAAGCTTTCTTT.

The V call is TRBV6-6, the J call TRBJ1-2, with a tentative D call TRBD1 (5 bases). V lost 5 bases to trimming and J lost 4 bases, with 29 bases between them. The CDR3 extends over 19 amino acids. Germline CDR1 MNHNY, CDR2 SVGAGI (reference sequence). CDR3 sequence: CASSRLVVLDNEPSYGYTF. The CDR3 region has the DNA TGTGCCAGCAGTCGACTCGTTGTGTTGGACAACGAACCAAGCTATGGCTACACCTTC.

This rearrangement joins TRBV28 to TRBJ1-6, with 10 positions matching TRBD1. Germline CDR1 MDHEN, CDR2 SYDVKM. V gave up 5 bases and J gave up 8 bases; unmatched junction bases: 6. The CDR3 length is 15 residues. The CDR3 sequence: CASSPRTGGHSPLHF. Here the CDR3 DNA reads TGTGCCAGCAGTCCACGGACAGGGGGACATTCACCCCTCCACTTT. Full variable domain (rest looked up from reference TRBV28 and TRBJ1-6): DVKVTQSSRYLVKRTGEKVFLECVQDMDHENMFWYRQDPGLGLRLIYFSYDVKMKEKGDIPEGYSVSREKKERFSLILESASTNQTSMYLCASSPRTGGHSPLHFGNGTRLTVT.

Notes on this clone: One end of the junction is discordant with germline, which a read error may explain. This specimen includes other DNA sequences encoding the same CDR3. DNA of the CDR3: TGCGCCAGCAGCCGAATAACAGGGGGATCTCACTACGAACAGTACTTC. Encoded protein: CASSRITGGSHYEQYF. The gene calls are TRBV4-1 and TRBJ2-7, with TRBD1 matching 8 bases. This CDR3 is 16 amino acids long. CDR1 is MGHRA and CDR2 is YSYEKL in the germline V gene.

This clone was detected only once. The chain has TRBV5-1 and TRBJ1-1, with 8 bases aligning to TRBD1. Germline V gene lookup returns CDR1 SGHRS and CDR2 YFSETQ. CDR3 length: 15 residues. V shed 5 bases, J shed 0 bases, and the junction held 6 bases outside the gene matches. CDR3 DNA sequence: TGCGCCAGCAGTTCACGGACAGGGATGAACACTGAAGCTTTCTTT. This encodes CASSSRTGMNTEAFF.

The chain carries TRBV6-1 and TRBJ1-1; 7 bases align to TRBD1. In germline, CDR1 is MNHNS, CDR2 SASEGT. Trimming took 1 base from V and 1 from J; bases not matched to a gene: 3. The CDR3 is 15 residues long. As DNA, the CDR3 is TGTGCCAGCAGTGAAGAGGGGGCAAGGAACACTGAAGCTTTCTTT. Its protein is CASSEEGARNTEAFF.

DNA of the CDR3: TGTGCCACCAGCAGAGGGACTTCAGGGGGGTTTAATGAAAAACTGTTTTTT. The encoded protein is CATSRGTSGGFNEKLFF. The chain is built from TRBV15 and TRBJ1-4, with TRBD1 matching 7 bases. Germline V gene sequence: CDR1 LNHNV, CDR2 YYDKDF (reference sequence). The CDR3 loop spans 17 amino acids. With 1 base clipped from V and 4 bases from J, the junction kept 9 bases outside the gene matches.

The V call is TRBV19, the J call TRBJ1-2; 8 nucleotides agree with TRBD1. This CDR3 is 16 amino acids long. The V segment lost 6 bases and the J segment 4 bases; nucleotides outside the gene matches: 13. Germline V gene lookup returns CDR1 LNHDA and CDR2 SQIVND (reference sequence). CDR3 sequence reads: CASRTEPGQGGYGYTF. CDR3 sequence (DNA): TGTGCCAGTAGAACCGAACCAGGACAGGGCGGCTATGGCTACACCTTC.

The table lists this clone with a few counts. The rearrangement uses TRBV27 and TRBJ2-7; TRBD1 matches at 9 bases. CDR1 is MNHEY, CDR2 SMNVEV, per germline (reference sequence). The CDR3 contains 17 residues. After removal of 8 bases from V and 4 bases from J, the junction contained 18 bases not matched to a gene. This CDR3 reads CASGHPQTGTGRYEQYF. CDR3 nucleotide sequence: TGTGCCAGCGGGCACCCTCAAACCGGGACAGGGAGATACGAGCAGTACTTC.

The chain recombines TRBV11-2 with TRBJ2-1, with a tentative D call TRBD2 (7 bases). This CDR3 comprises 16 residues. V was pared by 0 bases and J by 5 bases, with 14 bases between. Germline lookup yields CDR1 SGHAT and CDR2 FQNNGV. In nucleotides, the CDR3 is TGTGCCAGCAGCTTAGATCCCCGGGGGGCGAACAATGAGCAGTTCTTC. Translated: CASSLDPRGANNEQFF.

This clone was observed a single time. J is TRBJ1-6 and V is TRBV6-5; the D gene is possibly TRBD1 (5 bases). This CDR3 comprises 15 residues. Between the trimmed V and J ends, which lost 6 bases and 0 bases, there was a span of 9 bases. Looked up from germline, CDR1 is MNHEY and CDR2 is SVGAGI. The CDR3 sequence: CASSGGGSYNSPLHF. Written as DNA, the CDR3 is TGTGCCAGCAGCGGGGGGGGCTCCTATAATTCACCCCTCCACTTT.

The chain uses TRBV9 and TRBJ2-7; 7 positions match TRBD2. The CDR3 covers 13 residues. The trim removed 0 bases at V and 4 bases at J, leaving 1 base unmatched. CDR1 and CDR2 (germline): SGDLS, YYNGEE. CDR3 nucleotides: TGTGCCAGCAGCGTAGACGGGGGGTACGAGCAGTACTTC. Encoded protein: CASSVDGGYEQYF. Combining the CDR3 with reference TRBV9 and TRBJ2-7 gives the whole variable domain DSGVTQTPKHLITATGQRVTLRCSPRSGDLSVYWYQQSLDQGLQFLIQYYNGEERAKGNILERFSAQQFPDLHSELNLSSLELGDSALYFCASSVDGGYEQYFGPGTRLTVT.

This clone appeared once. The chain has TRBV3-1 (or the pseudogene TRBV3-2) and TRBJ2-7; 15 bases fit TRBD2. The CDR3 runs 21 residues. The V segment lost 0 bases and the J segment 0 bases; nucleotides outside the gene matches: 12. Per germline, CDR1 LGHDT and CDR2 YNNKEL (reference sequence). The CDR3 DNA reads TGTGCCAGCAGCCAAGAGGCTATGTGGGGACTAGCGGGGGGTTCCTCCTACGAGCAGTACTTC. As protein: CASSQEAMWGLAGGSSYEQYF.

V usage is TRBV12-3 or TRBV12-4 and J usage is TRBJ1-6; weak D call: TRBD1 (5 bases). The CDR3 totals 13 residues. V was trimmed by 2 bases and J by 8 bases, leaving 7 bases between them. CDR3 coding DNA: TGTGCCAGCAGTTTACAAGGGGATTCACCCCTCCACTTT. Its translation is CASSLQGDSPLHF.

This chain connects TRBV7-8 to TRBJ1-2, with D tentatively TRBD1 (5 bases). This CDR3 contains 14 residues. The V end lost 1 base, the J end lost 0 bases, and 6 bases lay between the germline ends. Germline assignment: CDR1 SGHVS and CDR2 FQNEAQ. The CDR3 sequence is CASSLETANYGYTF. CDR3 DNA: TGTGCCAGCAGCTTAGAGACAGCTAACTATGGCTACACCTTC.

In its sample, this clone was seen once. The chain combines TRBV9 with TRBJ1-6; D is undetermined. CDR3 length equals 13 residues. Germline V CDR1 and CDR2: SGDLS, YYNGEE. Trimming removed 4 bases at V and 7 bases at J, with 9 bases between. The CDR3 sequence: CASSPLANSPLHF. CDR3 in DNA: TGTGCCAGCAGCCCCTTAGCAAATTCACCCCTCCACTTT. Using reference TRBV9 and TRBJ1-6 for the parts outside the CDR3, the full variable domain is DSGVTQTPKHLITATGQRVTLRCSPRSGDLSVYWYQQSLDQGLQFLIQYYNGEERAKGNILERFSAQQFPDLHSELNLSSLELGDSALYFCASSPLANSPLHFGNGTRLTVT.

The chain couples TRBV7-8 to TRBJ1-5; weak D call: TRBD1 (6 bases). Germline V CDR1 and CDR2: SGHVS, FQNEAQ. Trimming pared 1 base from V and 2 bases from J, leaving 15 bases between. The CDR3 has 17 residues. The CDR3 bases are TGTGCCAGCAGCTTAGAGTCGGGGGGCTGGGGCAATCAGCCCCAGCATTTT. Protein: CASSLESGGWGNQPQHF. The variable domain in full, completed from reference TRBV7-8 and TRBJ1-5, reads GAGVSQSPRYKVAKRGQDVALRCDPISGHVSLFWYQQALGQGPEFLTYFQNEAQLDKSGLPSDRFFAERPEGSVSTLKIQRTQQEDSAVYLCASSLESGGWGNQPQHFGDGTRLSIL.

This clone was recorded only once. V is TRBV28 and J is TRBJ1-1, with TRBD1 as a possible D gene (6 bases). V lost 2 bases to trimming and J lost 4 bases, with 14 bases between them. Germline-derived CDR1 and CDR2 are MDHEN and SYDVKM. The CDR3 length is 15 residues. The CDR3 DNA is TGTGCCAGCAGTTTAGCATCCGCGGGGGCCACTGAAGCTTTCTTT. Its protein is CASSLASAGATEAFF.

V and J are TRBV4-1 and TRBJ2-7; a possible D gene is TRBD1 (7 bases). Trimming took 3 bases from V and 1 from J, leaving 10 bases between them. The CDR3 contains 14 residues. CDR1 is MGHRA and CDR2 is YSYEKL in the germline V gene. The CDR3 bases are TGCGCCAGCAGCCAGGGGGGACAGTCCTACGAGCAGTACTTC. Amino acids: CASSQGGQSYEQYF.

The chain combines TRBV2 with TRBJ2-5, with 9 bases lining up with TRBD1. Germline V gives CDR1 SNHLY, CDR2 FYNNEI. The V and J ends lost 2 bases and 5 bases, in that order; junction bases with no gene match: 6. There are 15 residues in the CDR3. CDR3 bases: TGTGCCAGCAGTGAAAGGGGACAGGGTGGCGAGACCCAGTACTTC. This encodes CASSERGQGGETQYF.

V and J are TRBV5-4 and TRBJ1-4; 10 bases agree with TRBD1. With 5 bases clipped from V and 4 bases from J, the junction kept 5 bases outside the gene matches. The CDR3 totals 15 residues. Germline lookup yields CDR1 SGHNT and CDR2 YYREEE (reference sequence). DNA for the CDR3: TGTGCCAGCAGACGGACAGGGGGTCTTAATGAAAAACTGTTTTTT. It is translated as CASRRTGGLNEKLFF.